These T cell receptor beta chains were read from a single sample in a study of blood T cell repertoires in COVID-19. Only in-frame clones appear in the TCRdb table, and some are missing; sequencing was by immunoSEQ multiplex PCR. The data contain 200,000 to 250,000 clones, roughly 80% of them singletons. Input material: peripheral blood. The receptor source for this set is a woman in her seventies with acute or convalescent COVID-19. CDR3s include the opening cysteine and the closing phenylalanine or tryptophan. D genes are given only for firm matches. Not every row has a clone size; where given, it reads once, few, many or a size class.

d_call	clone_size	j_call	v_call	cdr3_aa	cdr3_nt
-	-	TRBJ1-5	TRBV19	CASSSRSDNQPQHF	TGTGCCAGTAGTTCGAGGTCAGACAATCAGCCCCAGCATTTT
-	-	TRBJ2-7	TRBV15	CATNPLDNFSYEQYF	TGTGCCACCAACCCATTAGATAATTTCTCGTACGAGCAGTACTTC
-	-	TRBJ1-5	TRBV3-1/TRBV3-2	CASSHTGSEQPQHF	TGTGCCAGCAGCCACACAGGGTCGGAGCAGCCCCAGCATTTT
-	-	TRBJ1-6	TRBV20-1	CSASSGSSYNSPLHF	TGCAGTGCTAGTAGTGGGAGTTCCTATAATTCACCCCTCCACTTT
TRBD2	-	TRBJ2-3	TRBV18	CASSPAGGQDTQYF	TGTGCCAGCTCACCCGCGGGAGGACAAGATACGCAGTATTTT
-	-	TRBJ2-1	TRBV25-1	CASSDAQVQRNEQFF	TGTGCCAGCAGTGACGCACAGGTCCAGCGAAATGAGCAGTTCTTC
TRBD2	-	TRBJ2-5	TRBV11-2	CASSAGGYQETQYF	TGTGCCAGCAGCGCCGGGGGGTACCAAGAGACCCAGTACTTC
TRBD1	-	TRBJ1-1	TRBV7-9	CASSPRQGAPTEAFF	TGTGCCAGCAGCCCCCGACAGGGGGCGCCTACTGAAGCTTTCTTT
-	-	TRBJ1-1	TRBV28	CASSLEDRSQAFF	TGTGCCAGCAGTTTGGAAGACCGTAGCCAAGCTTTCTTT
-	-	TRBJ1-4	TRBV3-1/TRBV3-2	CASSQGTATNEKLFF	TGTGCCAGCAGCCAAGGGACAGCAACTAATGAAAAACTGTTTTTT
TRBD2	-	TRBJ2-1	TRBV18	CASSPAGANDEQFF	TGTGCCAGCTCACCGGCGGGAGCCAACGATGAGCAGTTCTTC
TRBD1	-	TRBJ2-7	TRBV4-2	CASSQDPGQGPGSYEQYF	TGTGCCAGCAGCCAAGACCCGGGACAGGGCCCGGGCTCCTACGAGCAGTACTTC
TRBD1	few	TRBJ1-1	TRBV10-1	CATNQGGGTEAFF	TGCGCCACCAACCAGGGGGGAGGCACTGAAGCTTTCTTT
-	-	TRBJ2-1	TRBV28	CASSLGAFYNEQFF	TGTGCCAGCAGTTTAGGGGCTTTCTACAATGAGCAGTTCTTC
TRBD2	few	TRBJ2-1	TRBV15	CATSKGRGNGLDEQFF	TGTGCCACCAGCAAAGGGAGGGGCAACGGTCTGGATGAGCAGTTCTTC
TRBD2	-	TRBJ2-7	TRBV10-3	CATTPTSGTVYEQYF	TGTGCCACCACTCCGACTAGCGGGACCGTCTACGAGCAGTACTTC
TRBD2	-	TRBJ2-7	TRBV5-1	CASSLASGRAGEQYF	TGCGCCAGCAGCTTAGCTAGCGGGAGGGCCGGTGAGCAGTACTTC
-	-	TRBJ1-1	TRBV5-1	CASSLAWQSSGVTEAFF	TGCGCCAGCAGCTTGGCATGGCAGTCCTCAGGGGTCACTGAAGCTTTCTTT
-	few	TRBJ2-1	TRBV27	CASSSGVTRSYNEQFF	TGTGCCAGCAGTTCCGGGGTGACTAGGTCCTACAATGAGCAGTTCTTC
-	few	TRBJ2-1	TRBV3-1/TRBV3-2	CASSQGLRWSSYNEQFF	TGTGCCAGCAGCCAGGGACTTCGATGGAGCTCCTACAATGAGCAGTTCTTC
-	-	TRBJ2-2	TRBV28	CASSHFGTYSNTGELFF	TGTGCCAGCAGCCACTTCGGGACATATTCGAACACCGGGGAGCTGTTTTTT
-	-	TRBJ2-1	TRBV6-5	CASSYRGWNEQFF	TGTGCCAGCAGTTACAGGGGGTGGAATGAGCAGTTCTTC
-	-	TRBJ2-1	TRBV30	CAWRISTVGNEQFF	TGTGCCTGGAGGATTAGCACGGTAGGAAATGAGCAGTTCTTC
-	-	TRBJ2-2	TRBV5-1	CASSSVQGPGELFF	TGCGCCAGCAGCTCGGTACAGGGTCCCGGGGAGCTGTTTTTT
-	-	TRBJ1-5	TRBV3-1/TRBV3-2	CASSQAFSNQPQHF	TGTGCCAGCAGCCAAGCCTTTAGCAATCAGCCCCAGCATTTT
TRBD1	few	TRBJ1-5	TRBV28	CASSSATGAAQPQHF	TGTGCCAGCAGTTCCGCTACAGGGGCGGCCCAGCCCCAGCATTTT
TRBD1	-	TRBJ1-3	TRBV4-2	CASSQGTGEYSGNTIYF	TGTGCCAGCAGCCAAGGGACAGGGGAATACTCTGGAAACACCATATATTTT
-	-	TRBJ1-6	TRBV11-2	CASSSQAWNSPLHF	TGTGCCAGCAGCTCCCAGGCCTGGAATTCACCCCTCCACTTT
TRBD1	few	TRBJ1-5	TRBV5-6	CASSWTGADNQPQHF	TGTGCCAGCAGCTGGACAGGCGCGGACAATCAGCCCCAGCATTTT
-	-	TRBJ2-7	TRBV27	CASSSNQDWKQYF	TGTGCCAGCAGTTCCAATCAGGACTGGAAGCAGTACTTC
-	-	TRBJ2-2	TRBV27	CASTTLRGGGNTGELFF	TGTGCCAGCACTACCCTCCGGGGAGGGGGGAACACCGGGGAGCTGTTTTTT
-	-	TRBJ2-7	TRBV28	CASGQVNSYEQYF	TGTGCCAGCGGCCAGGTAAACTCCTACGAGCAGTACTTC
-	many	TRBJ2-4	TRBV3-1/TRBV3-2	CASSQDPDGGNIQYF	TGTGCCAGCAGCCAAGATCCGGACGGGGGAAACATTCAGTACTTC
-	-	TRBJ1-1	TRBV18	CASSPQGDTEAFF	TGTGCCAGCTCACCACAGGGGGACACTGAAGCTTTCTTT
-	-	TRBJ1-2	TRBV5-1	CASSLAGGNGYTF	TGCGCCAGCAGCTTGGCCGGGGGAAACGGCTACACCTTC
-	few	TRBJ2-7	TRBV6-5	CASSGSIDEQYF	TGTGCCAGCAGCGGGAGTATCGACGAGCAGTACTTC